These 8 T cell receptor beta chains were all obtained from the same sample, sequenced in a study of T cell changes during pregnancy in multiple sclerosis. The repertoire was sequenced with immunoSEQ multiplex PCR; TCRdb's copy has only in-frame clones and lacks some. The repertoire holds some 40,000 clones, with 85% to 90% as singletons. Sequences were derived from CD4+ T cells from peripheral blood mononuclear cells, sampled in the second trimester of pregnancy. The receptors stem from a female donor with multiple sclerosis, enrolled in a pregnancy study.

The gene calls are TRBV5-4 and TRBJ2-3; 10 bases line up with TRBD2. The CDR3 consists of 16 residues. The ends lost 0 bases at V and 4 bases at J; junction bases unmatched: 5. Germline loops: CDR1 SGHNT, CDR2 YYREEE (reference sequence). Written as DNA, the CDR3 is TGTGCCAGCAGCTTGGGCCCTAGCGGGAGATCAGATACGCAGTATTTT. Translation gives CASSLGPSGRSDTQYF.

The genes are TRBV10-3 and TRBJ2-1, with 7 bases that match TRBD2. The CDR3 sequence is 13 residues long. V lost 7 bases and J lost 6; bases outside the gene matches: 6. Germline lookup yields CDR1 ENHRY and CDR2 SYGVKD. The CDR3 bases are TGTGCCATCAAAGCGGGACCCGGCAATGAGCAGTTCTTC. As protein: CAIKAGPGNEQFF.

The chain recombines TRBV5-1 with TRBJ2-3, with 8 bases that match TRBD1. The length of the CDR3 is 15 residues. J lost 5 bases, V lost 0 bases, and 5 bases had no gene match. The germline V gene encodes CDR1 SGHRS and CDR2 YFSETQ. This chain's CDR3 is CASSLEGTGGDTQYF. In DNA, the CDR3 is TGCGCCAGCAGCTTGGAAGGGACAGGAGGAGATACGCAGTATTTT.

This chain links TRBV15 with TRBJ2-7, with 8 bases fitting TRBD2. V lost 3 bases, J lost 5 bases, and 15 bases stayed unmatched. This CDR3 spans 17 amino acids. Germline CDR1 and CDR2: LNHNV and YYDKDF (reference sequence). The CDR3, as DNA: TGTGCCACCAGCAGGCATTCTAGCGGGTCCCGTTGGAACGAGCAGTACTTC. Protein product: CATSRHSSGSRWNEQYF.

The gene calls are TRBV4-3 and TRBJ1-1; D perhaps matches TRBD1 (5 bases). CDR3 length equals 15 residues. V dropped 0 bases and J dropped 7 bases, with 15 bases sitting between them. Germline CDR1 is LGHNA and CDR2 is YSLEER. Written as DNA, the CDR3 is TGCGCCAGCAGCCAAGACATGGTTCGGGGGGGTGAAGCTTTCTTT. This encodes CASSQDMVRGGEAFF.

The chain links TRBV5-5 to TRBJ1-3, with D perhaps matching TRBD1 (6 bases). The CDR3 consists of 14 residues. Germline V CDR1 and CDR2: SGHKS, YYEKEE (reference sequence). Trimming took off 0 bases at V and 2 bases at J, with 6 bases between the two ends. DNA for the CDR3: TGTGCCAGCAGCTTGGACAGGGCTGGAAACACCATATATTTT. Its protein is CASSLDRAGNTIYF.

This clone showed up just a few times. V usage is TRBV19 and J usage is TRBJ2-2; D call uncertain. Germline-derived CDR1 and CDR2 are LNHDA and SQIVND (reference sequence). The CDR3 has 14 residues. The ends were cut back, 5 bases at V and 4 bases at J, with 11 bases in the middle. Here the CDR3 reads CASSAATLTGELFF. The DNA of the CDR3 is TGTGCCAGTAGTGCGGCTACACTCACCGGGGAGCTGTTTTTT.

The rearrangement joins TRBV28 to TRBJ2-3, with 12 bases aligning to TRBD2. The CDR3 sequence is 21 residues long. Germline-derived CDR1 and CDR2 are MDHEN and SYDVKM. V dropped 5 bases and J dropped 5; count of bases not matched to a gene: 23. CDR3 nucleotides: TGTGCCAGCAGTCCCAGCGTTATCGGGGACCTAGCGGGAGGGTCATTAGATACGCAGTATTTT. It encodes CASSPSVIGDLAGGSLDTQYF.